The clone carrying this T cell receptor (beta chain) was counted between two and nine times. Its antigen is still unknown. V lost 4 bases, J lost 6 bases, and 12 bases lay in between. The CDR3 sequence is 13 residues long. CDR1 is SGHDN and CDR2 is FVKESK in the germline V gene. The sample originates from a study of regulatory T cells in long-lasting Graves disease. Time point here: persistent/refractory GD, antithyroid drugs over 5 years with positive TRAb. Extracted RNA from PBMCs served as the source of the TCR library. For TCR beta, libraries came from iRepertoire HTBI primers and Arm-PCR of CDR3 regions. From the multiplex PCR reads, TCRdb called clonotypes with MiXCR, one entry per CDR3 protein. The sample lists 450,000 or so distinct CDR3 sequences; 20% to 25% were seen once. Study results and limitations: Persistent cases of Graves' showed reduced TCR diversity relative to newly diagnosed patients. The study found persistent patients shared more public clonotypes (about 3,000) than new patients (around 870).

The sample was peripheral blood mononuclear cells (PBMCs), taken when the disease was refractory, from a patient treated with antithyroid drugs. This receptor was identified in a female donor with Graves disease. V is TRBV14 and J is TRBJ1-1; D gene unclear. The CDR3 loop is CASSREIGSEAFF. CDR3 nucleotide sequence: TGTGCCAGCAGCCGTGAAATAGGGTCTGAAGCTTTCTTT. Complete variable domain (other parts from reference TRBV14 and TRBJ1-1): EAGVTQFPSHSVIEKGQTVTLRCDPISGHDNLYWYRRVMGKEIKFLLHFVKESKQDESGMPNNRFLAERTGGTYSTLKVQPAELEDSGVYFCASSREIGSEAFFGQGTRLTVV.